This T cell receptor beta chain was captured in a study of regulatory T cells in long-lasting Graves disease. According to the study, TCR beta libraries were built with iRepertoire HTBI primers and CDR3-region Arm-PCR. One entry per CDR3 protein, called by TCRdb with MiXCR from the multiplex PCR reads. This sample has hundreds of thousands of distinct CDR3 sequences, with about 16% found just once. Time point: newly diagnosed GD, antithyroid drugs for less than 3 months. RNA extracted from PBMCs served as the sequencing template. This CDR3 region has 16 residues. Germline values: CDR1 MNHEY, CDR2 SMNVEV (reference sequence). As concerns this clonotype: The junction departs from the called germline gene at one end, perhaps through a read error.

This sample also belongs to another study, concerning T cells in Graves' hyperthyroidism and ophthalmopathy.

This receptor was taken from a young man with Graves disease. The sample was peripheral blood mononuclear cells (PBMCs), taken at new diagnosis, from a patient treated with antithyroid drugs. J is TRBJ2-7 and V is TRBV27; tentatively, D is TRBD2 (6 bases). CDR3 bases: TGTGCCAGCAGTCCGATCAAGACAAGGGGACCGGGGGAGCTGTACTTC. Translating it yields CASSPIKTRGPGELYF.